This is a list of T cell receptor beta chains from one sample in a study of cytomegalovirus exposure and HLA in healthy donors. Assay used: immunoSEQ multiplex PCR; TCRdb lists only in-frame clones, some missing. Its table records approximately 110,000 clones. The specimen was PBMCs. These receptors were taken from a man aged 30 to 39 in good health and CMV-seronegative. Each CDR3 is given with its conserved first and last residue. Each record gives: D gene, J gene, V gene, CDR3 DNA, CDR3 protein. A D gene is named only where the DNA matches it firmly.

TRBD2	TRBJ2-1	TRBV14	TGTGCCAGCAGCCCTCCTACTAGCGGGAGGGCCCCCTACAATGAGCAGTTCTTC	CASSPPTSGRAPYNEQFF
TRBD2	TRBJ2-5	TRBV5-1	TGCGCCAGCAGCTGGCCGGGGGGAGAGACCCAGTACTTC	CASSWPGGETQYF
NA	TRBJ2-7	TRBV7-9	TGTGCCAGCAGCTCGGAAGCTAGTCGGTACGAGCAGTACTTC	CASSSEASRYEQYF
NA	TRBJ2-2	TRBV7-2	TGTGCCAGCAGCTTAGTTCGTCTAGGCGGGGAGCTGTTTTTT	CASSLVRLGGELFF
TRBD2	TRBJ2-5	TRBV9	TGTGCCAGCAGCCCGTACTCTAGCGGGAGTTTGAGCCAAGAGACCCAGTACTTC	CASSPYSSGSLSQETQYF
NA	TRBJ2-6	TRBV19	TGTGCCAGTAGACAGGGATCTGGGGCCAACGTCCTGACTTTC	CASRQGSGANVLTF
NA	TRBJ2-7	TRBV5-1	TGCGCCAGCAGCTTGAGGCAGGGTTCGCTCGAGCAGTACTTC	CASSLRQGSLEQYF
TRBD2	TRBJ2-1	TRBV6-4	TGTGCCAGCAGCTCTAGCGGAACATCCTACAATGAGCAGTTCTTC	CASSSSGTSYNEQFF
NA	TRBJ2-1	TRBV7-9	TGTGCCACTCAGGGGGGACTCTCCTACAATGAGCAGTTCTTC	CATQGGLSYNEQFF
NA	TRBJ2-7	TRBV7-2	TGTGCCAGCAGCTTAGGCGGGGGCCTCTCCTACGAGCAGTACTTC	CASSLGGGLSYEQYF
TRBD2	TRBJ2-1	TRBV9	TGTGCCAGCACCCCGGGGGGGGGCGGTGAGCAGTTCTTC	CASTPGGGGEQFF
NA	TRBJ2-7	TRBV30	TGTGCCTGGAGTGTACAAGAGGGAGACACCTACGAGCAGTACTTC	CAWSVQEGDTYEQYF
NA	TRBJ2-3	TRBV4-2	TGTGCCAGCAGCCAAACTAGATCAGATACGCAGTATTTT	CASSQTRSDTQYF
NA	TRBJ1-2	TRBV7-9	TGTGCCAGCAGCCTTCGTCATAGTGGCTACACCTTC	CASSLRHSGYTF
NA	TRBJ1-1	TRBV6-5	TGTGCCAGCAGTCAGGGTTCTGAAGCTTTCTTT	CASSQGSEAFF
TRBD2	TRBJ2-2	TRBV27	TGTGCCAGCAGTAGGGGAACTAGCGGCTCCGGGGAGCTGTTTTTT	CASSRGTSGSGELFF
TRBD2	TRBJ2-2	TRBV4-2	TGTGCCAGCAGCCTTTCCGGGACTAGCGGGAGTATTTTTCCCGGGGAGCTGTTTTTT	CASSLSGTSGSIFPGELFF
NA	TRBJ1-5	TRBV4-3	TGCGCCAGCAGCCAAGGGCCCTTCCCCAATCAGCCCCAGCATTTT	CASSQGPFPNQPQHF
TRBD1	TRBJ1-1	TRBV2	TGTGCCAGCAGGACCACAGGGGGCACTGAAGCTTTCTTT	CASRTTGGTEAFF
NA	TRBJ1-5	TRBV18	TGTGCCAGCTCAGCGGGAAGTCATAGCAATCAGCCCCAGCATTTT	CASSAGSHSNQPQHF
NA	TRBJ1-2	TRBV7-9	TGTGCCAGCAGCTTAGCGTGGGAGACGGATGGCTACACCTTC	CASSLAWETDGYTF
NA	TRBJ2-6	TRBV7-2	TGTGCCAGCAGCGTCCGCGCCGCTTGGGGGGCCAACGTCCTGACTTTC	CASSVRAAWGANVLTF
NA	TRBJ2-1	TRBV30	TGTGCCTGGAGAAGTGGACTTTGGGAGCAGTTCTTC	CAWRSGLWEQFF
TRBD1	TRBJ1-2	TRBV28	TGTGCCAGCAGTCAAATCCAGGGGGCGCTGAGCTACACCTTC	CASSQIQGALSYTF
NA	TRBJ2-2	TRBV29-1	TGCAGCGTTGTTGGCGGGACCGCCGGGGAGCTGTTTTTT	CSVVGGTAGELFF
TRBD1	TRBJ2-1	TRBV5-6	TGTGCCAGCAGCCCGTCGGGGACAGGGGAACGAAATGAGCAGTTCTTC	CASSPSGTGERNEQFF
TRBD2	TRBJ2-7	TRBV7-2	TGTGCCAGCGTCGAAACTAGCGGAAGCTCCTACGAGCAGTACTTC	CASVETSGSSYEQYF
TRBD1	TRBJ1-1	TRBV15	TGTGCCACCAGCAGTGGAGACAGGGGGTCGGCGGTTGAAGCTTTCTTT	CATSSGDRGSAVEAFF
TRBD1	TRBJ2-7	TRBV5-1	TGCGCCAGCAGCTTGGTGACAGGGGCCTACGAGCAGTACTTC	CASSLVTGAYEQYF
NA	TRBJ2-2	TRBV27	TGTGCCAGCAGTTACAGGTATAGCGGCACCGGGGAGCTGTTTTTT	CASSYRYSGTGELFF
TRBD1	TRBJ1-2	TRBV5-1	TGCGCCAGCAGCCCGGACAGGCGAGACTATGGCTACACCTTC	CASSPDRRDYGYTF
NA	TRBJ2-1	TRBV5-1	TGCGCCAGCAGCTTGGCTAGCAGGGGCGATGAGCAGTTCTTC	CASSLASRGDEQFF
TRBD1	TRBJ1-2	TRBV19	TGTGCCAGTCGAAGACAGGGCGAGTTTCATGGCTACACCTTC	CASRRQGEFHGYTF
NA	TRBJ2-1	TRBV5-6	TGTGCCAGCAGCTTTCTGACTCGGGTGTGGAATGAGCAGTTCTTC	CASSFLTRVWNEQFF
TRBD2	TRBJ2-3	TRBV11-1	TGTGCCAGCAGCTCGCGACTAGCGGGATCAGATACGCAGTATTTT	CASSSRLAGSDTQYF
NA	TRBJ2-7	TRBV28	TGTGCCAGCAGTTTATTGGGACTTCGGTCGCGGGCCTACGAGCAGTACTTC	CASSLLGLRSRAYEQYF
NA	TRBJ2-2	TRBV7-9	TGTGCCAGCAGCTTCGGGGGCACCGGGGAGCTGTTTTTT	CASSFGGTGELFF
TRBD1	TRBJ1-2	TRBV5-1	TGCGCCAGCAGCTGGGGGACAGGCGGGTACTATGGCTACACCTTC	CASSWGTGGYYGYTF
TRBD1	TRBJ2-7	TRBV11-2	TGTGCCAGCAGCTTAGATCGGGGACAGGGCTACGAGCAGTACTTC	CASSLDRGQGYEQYF
NA	TRBJ1-5	TRBV6-6	TGTGCCAGCGAAGGAGGGGATCGCCTAAGCAATCAGCCCCAGCATTTT	CASEGGDRLSNQPQHF
TRBD1	TRBJ1-4	TRBV28	TGTGCCAGCAGTTTAGAGGGGGCTGTTGAAAAACTGTTTTTT	CASSLEGAVEKLFF
TRBD2	TRBJ2-3	TRBV9	TGTGCCAGCAGCACACTAGCGGGAGGTCAAACTACGCAGTATTTT	CASSTLAGGQTTQYF
TRBD1	TRBJ1-2	TRBV5-1	TGCGCCAGCAGCTGGGACAGGGGGGCGGACTATGGCTACACCTTC	CASSWDRGADYGYTF
NA	TRBJ1-4	TRBV6-1	TGTGCCAGCAGTTCCCAGCGCCTCGAAAAACTGTTTTTT	CASSSQRLEKLFF
NA	TRBJ1-5	TRBV7-2	TGTGCCAGCAGCTTAGTCAAGGGGGGGAATCAGCCCCAGCATTTT	CASSLVKGGNQPQHF
NA	TRBJ2-7	TRBV6-4	TGTGCCAGCGGGAAAGCGGACTCCTACGAGCAGTACTTC	CASGKADSYEQYF
NA	TRBJ1-1	TRBV6-1	TGTGCCAGCACCTTGAACACTGAAGCTTTCTTT	CASTLNTEAFF
TRBD1	TRBJ1-4	TRBV5-1	TGCGCCAGCAGCTTGGGGACAGGGGGAGACGAAAAACTGTTTTTT	CASSLGTGGDEKLFF
TRBD1	TRBJ2-7	TRBV7-6	TGTGCCAGCAGCTTAGAGCAGACAGGGTTTCACGAGCAGTACTTC	CASSLEQTGFHEQYF
NA	TRBJ2-7	TRBV19	TGTGCCAGTAGTAGAACCGGGACTCCTAGGTACGAGCAGTACTTC	CASSRTGTPRYEQYF
TRBD1	TRBJ1-2	TRBV2	TGTGCCAGCAGTGAGGGACAGCTATATGGCTACACCTTC	CASSEGQLYGYTF